These T cell receptor beta chains were read from a single sample in a study of identical twins. TCRdb fed the 5' RACE reads into MiXCR, producing one record per CDR3 protein. The table has some 710,000 distinct CDR3 sequences, 5.5% to 7.5% seen once. Sequenced: naive T cells sorted from blood. Receptors originate from a man aged 18 to 30 in good health. Both conserved end residues are part of each CDR3. A D gene is named only where the DNA matches it firmly. The size entry is marked missing in some rows and otherwise reads once, few, many or a size class.

j_call | v_call | clone_size | cdr3_length | d_call | cdr3_nt | cdr3_aa
TRBJ2-1 | TRBV29-1 | many | 14 | TRBD2 | TGCAGCGTCCGCCGAGCGGGGGGATTCAATGAGCAGTTCTTC | CSVRRAGGFNEQFF
TRBJ1-6 | TRBV4-3 | - | 19 | - | TGCGCCAGCAGCCAAGATGCAAGGACACCGAGCTCCTATAATTCACCCCTCCACTTT | CASSQDARTPSSYNSPLHF
TRBJ1-5 | TRBV6-2/TRBV6-3 | - | 13 | - | TGTGCCAGTGGGTTAGGGACGCATCAGCCCCAGCATTTT | CASGLGTHQPQHF
TRBJ2-2 | TRBV4-3 | - | 18 | - | TGCGCCAGCAGCCAAGGATTCGGCGGGGTGCGGGACACCGGGGAGCTGTTTTTT | CASSQGFGGVRDTGELFF
TRBJ1-2 | TRBV29-1 | few | 11 | - | TGCAGCGTTGAGATCCCTCGTGGCTACACCTTC | CSVEIPRGYTF
TRBJ2-7 | TRBV10-3 | many | 14 | TRBD2 | TGTGCCATCAGTGATTCCGGGAGGGTGAACGAGCAGTACTTC | CAISDSGRVNEQYF
TRBJ2-3 | TRBV29-1 | many | 13 | - | TGCAGCGTGAGAAGGGGGGGCACAGATACGCAGTATTTT | CSVRRGGTDTQYF
TRBJ1-1 | TRBV6-2/TRBV6-3 | many | 12 | - | TGTGCCAGCGGCGGTGGAGACACTGAAGCTTTCTTT | CASGGGDTEAFF
TRBJ2-7 | TRBV20-1 | many | 12 | - | TGCAGTGCCACGGGACTGACCTACGAGCAGTACTTC | CSATGLTYEQYF
TRBJ2-1 | TRBV15 | - | 14 | TRBD2 | TGTGCCACCAGCCGACTAGCGACTTACAATGAGCAGTTCTTC | CATSRLATYNEQFF
TRBJ1-4 | TRBV23-1 | few | 18 | TRBD1 | TGCGCCAGCAGTCAATTGGGTCGGTTTTGGACAGGGGATGAAAAACTGTTTTTT | CASSQLGRFWTGDEKLFF
TRBJ2-3 | TRBV2 | few | 19 | TRBD1 | TGTGCCAGCAGAGCCCAGACAGGGGGCGCAGTCCGGATCACAGATACGCAGTATTTT | CASRAQTGGAVRITDTQYF
TRBJ2-2 | TRBV6-5 | few | 17 | TRBD2 | TGTGCCAGCAGTTACTCGGGGCTAGCGGGAGGGACCGGGGAGCTGTTTTTT | CASSYSGLAGGTGELFF
TRBJ2-1 | TRBV12-3/TRBV12-4 | few | 15 | - | TGTGCCAGCAGCCCTTCTCAGGGTTCCTACAATGAGCAGTTCTTC | CASSPSQGSYNEQFF
TRBJ2-4 | TRBV18 | few | 12 | - | TGTGCCAGCTCACTCGGTAAAAACATTCAGTACTTC | CASSLGKNIQYF
TRBJ2-3 | TRBV10-2 | many | 16 | TRBD2 | TGCGCCAGCAGTGAGCGGGAGGGCCTTAGCACAGATACGCAGTATTTT | CASSEREGLSTDTQYF
TRBJ2-2 | TRBV20-1 | many | 14 | - | TGCAGTGCTAGAGCCCGGGGGATCACCGGGGAGCTGTTTTTT | CSARARGITGELFF
TRBJ2-2 | TRBV5-5 | few | 17 | - | TGTGCCAGCAGCTTGGGTGCGAAGGGGGTGTCCACCGGGGAGCTGTTTTTT | CASSLGAKGVSTGELFF
TRBJ1-1 | TRBV10-3 | many | 13 | - | TGTGCCATCAGATTAAAGCCGAACACTGAAGCTTTCTTT | CAIRLKPNTEAFF
TRBJ2-4 | TRBV4-1 | many | 18 | TRBD2 | TGCGCCAGCAGCCAAACCCCTGGGAGGGCTAGCGGACCTGGCATTCAGTACTTC | CASSQTPGRASGPGIQYF
TRBJ2-5 | TRBV7-8 | - | 14 | - | TGTGCCAGCAGCAAAACCTTAGCGGAAGAGACCCAGTACTTC | CASSKTLAEETQYF
TRBJ1-6 | TRBV6-2/TRBV6-3 | - | 14 | - | TGTGCCACCTTTGAGGGGTACCCGAATTCACCCCTCCACTTT | CATFEGYPNSPLHF
TRBJ2-2 | TRBV20-1 | many | 14 | TRBD2 | TGCAGTGCTAGTATGACTAGCGGGGTCGGGGAGCTGTTTTTT | CSASMTSGVGELFF
TRBJ2-1 | TRBV20-1 | many | 14 | TRBD2 | TGCAGTGCTATACCGGGACTAGCTGGCAATGAGCAGTTCTTC | CSAIPGLAGNEQFF
TRBJ1-1 | TRBV3-1 | - | 15 | - | TGTGCCAGCAACAACCGACGGGATGCGAACACTGAAGCTTTCTTT | CASNNRRDANTEAFF